The TCR beta chain described here comes from a study of vaccination and CD4 T cells after COVID-19. Study-wide background: Cells were stimulated with overlapping spike peptides from SARS-CoV-2, HCoV-NL63, HCoV-OC43 and HCoV-229E. Overall study findings and caveats: The median proportion of reactive clones detected only post-vaccination in convalescent patients was around 86%.

Cultured CD4+ T-cell DNA underwent Oncomine TCR Beta short-read sequencing. TCRdb analysed the PCR reads with MiXCR anew, one entry per CDR3 protein. This table has some 15,000 distinct CDR3 sequences, approximately 57% appearing once. The sample's treatment: roughly 10-day PBMC culture with coronavirus spike peptide pools or control peptides (ViraFEST assay). PCR positivity dates ran from March to December 2020, preceding US Alpha, Beta and Delta variants. Note on this clonotype: The antigen is not known.

The CDR3 loop spans 15 amino acids. The chain combines TRBV21-1 with TRBJ1-1; the D call in the table, TRBD1, was not verified against the DNA. TRBV21-1 corresponds to a pseudogene. Sample: CD4+ T cells from blood, cultured in vitro. This receptor was taken from a human donor who had recovered from COVID-19. The CDR3 nucleotides are TGTGCCAGCAGCAAAGAGACAGACCCGAACACTGAAGCTTTCTTT. Protein sequence: CASSKETDPNTEAFF.